This TCR beta chain comes out of a study of T-cell reconstitution after alpha-beta-depleted transplantation in children. A TCRbeta library incorporating unique molecular identifiers was prepared. One entry per CDR3 protein results from TCRdb running MiXCR on the PCR reads. This table has roughly 300,000 distinct CDR3 sequences, about 9.4% appearing once. There are many counts of this clonotype. CDR3 length: 10 residues. CDR1 and CDR2 (germline): SQVTM, ANQGSEA. The V end lost 3 bases, the J end lost 8 bases, and 7 bases lay between the germline ends. The specimen was PBMCs from the stem cell graft donor, collected from the stem cell graft. The rearrangement uses TRBV29-1 and TRBJ1-2; D not resolved. This receptor was obtained from a human donor who donated a stem cell graft to a child with acute lymphoblastic leukemia. The CDR3 nucleotides are TGCAGCGTTGAGTCGGGCGGCTACACCTTC. Translation gives CSVESGGYTF.